Following are 26 T cell receptor beta chains from one sample sequenced in a study of cytomegalovirus exposure and HLA in healthy donors. The primer mix had 60 Vbeta and 13 Jbeta primers. Sequencing used immunoSEQ multiplex PCR; TCRdb keeps in-frame clones, though not all of them. The table lists approximately 130,000 clones, about 80% of them singletons. Sample: PBMCs. Source of these receptors: a girl aged 2-15 years in good health and CMV-seronegative.

The CDR3 loop reads CATSASGGHSYNEQFF. The CDR3 bases are TGTGCCACCAGCGCTAGCGGGGGCCACTCCTACAATGAGCAGTTCTTC. V is TRBV19 and J is TRBJ2-1; 10 bases line up with TRBD2. V lost 10 bases, J lost 0 bases, and 9 bases stayed unmatched. Germline lookup yields CDR1 LNHDA and CDR2 SQIVND (reference sequence). This CDR3 region has 16 residues.

V usage is TRBV5-1 and J usage is TRBJ2-1; 8 bases match TRBD1. The germline gives CDR1 SGHRS, CDR2 YFSETQ. Trimming at V came to 4 bases and at J to 8 bases, leaving 8 bases not matched to a gene. The CDR3 sequence is 14 residues long. CDR3 amino acids: CASSIGQGADEQFF. CDR3 in DNA: TGCGCCAGCAGCATTGGACAGGGAGCGGATGAGCAGTTCTTC.

The chain employs TRBV19 and TRBJ2-1; a possible D gene is TRBD1 (6 bases). Germline loops: CDR1 LNHDA, CDR2 SQIVND (reference sequence). The CDR3 has 14 residues. V lost 5 bases and J 12 bases, leaving 20 bases between the germline ends. The CDR3 DNA sequence: TGTGCCAGTAGTCCCGGGACACCCTCATCTCTGCAGTTCTTC. Residues: CASSPGTPSSLQFF.

V gene TRBV11-2 combines with J gene TRBJ2-1, with D tentatively TRBD2 (5 bases). Germline CDR1 is SGHAT and CDR2 is FQNNGV. Trimming pared 0 bases from V and 4 bases from J, leaving 7 bases between. There are 14 residues in the CDR3. CDR3 bases: TGTGCCAGCAGCTTAGAAGGACTGTACAATGAGCAGTTCTTC. Translated: CASSLEGLYNEQFF.

This clone was observed a handful of times. This chain connects TRBV5-1 to TRBJ2-1; the match to TRBD1 covers 9 bases. Germline V lookup: CDR1 SGHRS, CDR2 YFSETQ. V dropped 6 bases and J dropped 2; count of bases not matched to a gene: 6. The CDR3 sequence is 15 residues long. The CDR3 DNA sequence: TGCGCCAGCACCAGACAGGGGGAGGCCTACAATGAGCAGTTCTTC. Its translation: CASTRQGEAYNEQFF.

This chain connects TRBV27 to TRBJ1-1; tentative D call: TRBD1 (5 bases). The CDR3 consists of 14 residues. Germline CDR1 MNHEY, CDR2 SMNVEV (reference sequence). Trimming removed 7 bases from V and 1 base from J, with 13 bases in between. The CDR3 is CASTKSTGNTEAFF. CDR3 DNA sequence: TGTGCCAGCACCAAATCCACAGGGAACACTGAAGCTTTCTTT.

This clone was counted only a few times. CDR3 in amino acids: CASSFTATGELFF. CDR3 DNA sequence: TGTGCCAGCAGCTTTACAGCCACCGGGGAGCTGTTTTTT. The chain combines TRBV5-6 with TRBJ2-2; no reliable D call. CDR1 and CDR2 from the germline V gene are SGHDT and YYEEEE. This CDR3 comprises 13 residues. V shed 2 bases and J shed 4 bases, with 6 bases lying between them.

The chain couples TRBV7-2 to TRBJ2-3; the D is unclear. V dropped 5 bases and J dropped 4 bases, with 10 bases sitting between them. This CDR3 has 13 residues. The germline CDR1 and CDR2 sequences are SGHTA and FQGNSA. For the CDR3, the DNA is TGTGCCAGCAGCCTATCCGTGGCAGATACGCAGTATTTT. It encodes CASSLSVADTQYF.

The chain carries TRBV6-5 and TRBJ1-1, with a possible D match to TRBD1 (6 bases). CDR3 length: 13 amino acids. The ends were cut back, 6 bases at V and 3 bases at J, with 11 bases in the middle. Germline V gene sequence: CDR1 MNHEY, CDR2 SVGAGI. The CDR3 DNA is TGTGCCAGCAGGTCTACAGGGCACACTGAAGCTTTCTTT. It codes for CASRSTGHTEAFF.

The rearrangement uses TRBV30 and TRBJ2-3, with 13 nucleotides matching TRBD2. CDR1 and CDR2 from the germline V gene are GTSNPN and SVGIG (reference sequence). With V trimmed by 4 bases and J by 4 bases, 8 bases remained unmatched. This CDR3 comprises 16 residues. Here the CDR3 reads CAWTRPTSGRADTQYF. As DNA, the CDR3 is TGTGCCTGGACCCGCCCTACTAGCGGGAGGGCAGATACGCAGTATTTT.

The chain has TRBV5-1 and TRBJ1-1, with unresolved D. Per the germline V gene, CDR1 is SGHRS and CDR2 is YFSETQ. The length of the CDR3 is 16 residues. Between the trimmed V and J ends, which lost 1 base and 7 bases, there was a span of 20 bases. The CDR3 nucleotides are TGCGCCAGCAGCTTGTCGGACTTCGAACTTTGGAGTGAAGCTTTCTTT. It yields the protein CASSLSDFELWSEAFF.

The chain joins TRBV5-8 to TRBJ2-6, with D uncertain. The germline V gene encodes CDR1 SGHTS and CDR2 YDEGEE. V lost 0 bases and J 0 bases, leaving 13 bases between the germline ends. CDR3 length: 18 amino acids. CDR3 coding DNA: TGTGCCAGCAGCTTGGCACTGCGCTCGAACTCTGGGGCCAACGTCCTGACTTTC. This sequence encodes CASSLALRSNSGANVLTF.

The rearrangement uses TRBV9 and TRBJ2-1; 11 nucleotides agree with TRBD1. The CDR3 extends over 16 amino acids. Germline V gene lookup returns CDR1 SGDLS and CDR2 YYNGEE. The J segment lost 6 bases and the V segment lost 0 bases, leaving 5 bases of the junction unmatched. The CDR3 DNA reads as TGTGCCAGCAGCGTAGGGGGACAGGGGGTTTTCAATGAGCAGTTCTTC. Translation gives CASSVGGQGVFNEQFF.

The CDR3 nucleotides are TGTGCCAGCAGCCCGCGGCGACTGGATGAAAAACTGTTTTTT. It codes for CASSPRRLDEKLFF. The chain recombines TRBV4-2 with TRBJ1-4; no definite D call. Germline CDR1 is LGHNA and CDR2 is YNFKEQ. Trimming left V 4 bases short and J 6 bases short, with 12 bases between. The CDR3 totals 14 residues.

The chain is built from TRBV5-1 and TRBJ1-5; the match to TRBD1 covers 7 bases. V was pared by 2 bases and J by 4 bases, with 6 bases of the junction left unmatched. The CDR3 extends over 15 amino acids. Germline V gives CDR1 SGHRS, CDR2 YFSETQ. This CDR3 reads CASSFTGEQNQPQHF. The CDR3 region has the DNA TGCGCCAGCAGCTTCACAGGGGAGCAGAATCAGCCCCAGCATTTT.

The gene calls are TRBV5-1 and TRBJ2-3; 7 bases match TRBD2. CDR1 is SGHRS and CDR2 is YFSETQ in the germline V gene. The V segment lost 0 bases and the J segment 8 bases; nucleotides outside the gene matches: 30. This CDR3 contains 22 residues. The CDR3, as DNA: TGCGCCAGCAGCTTGGCCCCCCGCCCAGTCCTCCGTGCGGGAGAGGATGAGAGTACGCAGTATTTT. As protein: CASSLAPRPVLRAGEDESTQYF.

The CDR3 sequence: CASRLHKNEQYF. The CDR3 DNA reads TGTGCAAGTCGCTTACACAAGAACGAGCAGTACTTC. V is TRBV12-2 and J is TRBJ2-7; the tabulated D call, TRBD1, remains unverified against the DNA. TRBV12-2 is described as a pseudogene. There are 12 residues in the CDR3.

The chain has TRBV30 and TRBJ2-7; TRBD1 matches 12 bases. The CDR3 spans 14 residues. Per germline, CDR1 GTSNPN and CDR2 SVGIG (reference sequence). With V trimmed by 4 bases and J by 4 bases, 5 bases remained unmatched. The CDR3: CAWNRDRGPYEQYF. CDR3 coding DNA: TGTGCCTGGAATCGGGACAGGGGGCCGTACGAGCAGTACTTC.

The chain has TRBV5-8 and TRBJ1-2; D is possibly TRBD1 (5 bases). The CDR3 spans 15 residues. Trimming cost V 1 base and J 8 bases, with 18 bases left between them. From germline, CDR1 is SGHTS and CDR2 YDEGEE. CDR3 in amino acids: CASSLSRRGAEGYTF. The CDR3 DNA is TGTGCCAGCAGCTTGAGTCGGAGGGGCGCGGAGGGCTACACCTTC.

The genes are TRBV5-8 and TRBJ1-4; 8 positions match TRBD1. The CDR3 runs to 17 residues. After removal of 0 bases from V and 3 bases from J, the junction contained 7 bases not matched to a gene. The germline V gene encodes CDR1 SGHTS and CDR2 YDEGEE. CDR3 in DNA: TGTGCCAGCAGCTTGGGGCAGGGGGCTGTGGCTAATGAAAAACTGTTTTTT. Protein product: CASSLGQGAVANEKLFF.

The V call is TRBV5-6, the J call TRBJ1-2; D is perhaps TRBD1 (5 bases). Germline V gives CDR1 SGHDT, CDR2 YYEEEE. The V end was cut by 0 bases, the J end by 8 bases, with 11 bases between. The CDR3 is made up of 13 amino acids. The CDR3 reads CASSLAGIIGYTF. Written as DNA, the CDR3 is TGTGCCAGCAGCTTGGCAGGGATTATCGGCTACACCTTC.

CDR3 bases: TGTGCCAGCAGTTTGTCAACTAGCGGGAGTTACGAGCAGTACTTC. It is translated as CASSLSTSGSYEQYF. The V and J genes are TRBV28 and TRBJ2-5, with 11 bases fitting TRBD2. Matching the DNA end better, TRBJ2-7 makes the J call doubtful. The CDR3 is made up of 15 amino acids. Germline V gene sequence: CDR1 MDHEN, CDR2 SYDVKM.

This clone was seen a few times. The rearrangement uses TRBV2 and TRBJ1-3; D gene unclear. This CDR3 is 13 amino acids long. With 3 bases removed from V and 8 bases from J, the gap between germline ends came to 11 bases. The germline CDR1 and CDR2 sequences are SNHLY and FYNNEI. CDR3 in DNA: TGTGCCAGCAGTGAGGCGGAAAGCGACACCATATATTTT. Residues: CASSEAESDTIYF.

The CDR3 is CASSQVGGTNTGELFF. CDR3 bases: TGTGCCAGCAGCCAAGTTGGCGGTACGAACACCGGGGAGCTGTTTTTT. This chain joins TRBV28 and TRBJ2-2; no clear D. The length of the CDR3 is 16 residues. CDR1 MDHEN and CDR2 SYDVKM come from the germline V gene. Trimming stripped 6 bases from V and 0 bases from J, with 14 bases between.

In DNA form, the CDR3 reads TGTGCCAGCACTTTGACAGGGGCCCCGACTCGTGAGCAGTACTTC. Translation: CASTLTGAPTREQYF. The V gene is TRBV28, the J gene TRBJ2-7; the match to TRBD1 covers 8 bases. The V and J ends lost 7 bases and 7 bases, in that order; junction bases with no gene match: 15. Germline CDR1 and CDR2: MDHEN and SYDVKM. There are 15 residues in the CDR3.

J is TRBJ2-7 and V is TRBV14; D ambiguous. Trimming stripped 0 bases from V and 7 bases from J, with 10 bases between. Germline CDR1 is SGHDN and CDR2 is FVKESK. This CDR3 is 13 amino acids long. CDR3 DNA: TGTGCCAGCAGCCAAGATCGGGTTGGGGAGCAGTACTTC. Translated: CASSQDRVGEQYF. The full variable domain, with the rest looked up from reference TRBV14 and TRBJ2-7, is EAGVTQFPSHSVIEKGQTVTLRCDPISGHDNLYWYRRVMGKEIKFLLHFVKESKQDESGMPNNRFLAERTGGTYSTLKVQPAELEDSGVYFCASSQDRVGEQYFGPGTRLTVT.